This T cell receptor beta chain was sequenced during a study of neurological immune-mediated disorders. Using its own MiXCR run on the 5' RACE reads, TCRdb lists one record per CDR3 protein. The sample has some 86,000 distinct CDR3 sequences, 2.6% seen once. This clonotype was detected a few times. The CDR3 has 16 residues. Trimming took 1 base from V and 0 from J; bases not matched to a gene: 5. CDR1 is SGHTA, CDR2 FQGNSA, per germline. The clonotype was recovered from a woman in her thirties with multiple sclerosis. The J gene is TRBJ2-7, the V gene TRBV7-2; 8 bases are shared with TRBD2. Sequenced material: PBMCs. The CDR3 DNA sequence: TGTGCCAGCAGCTTAGGCGGACGGGGGGGCTCCTACGAGCAGTACTTC. Its translation: CASSLGGRGGSYEQYF.